This TCR beta chain emerged from a study of metastatic and nonmetastatic thyroid tumors (TCRdb year 2020). Broadly, across the study: Repertoires were compared across peripheral blood and tumor or nodule tissue samples from malignant and benign thyroid patients. Overall study results and their limits: TCR beta diversity was reported as significantly higher in malignant tumors than in benign nodules, in both blood and tumor samples.

This clone was counted many times. What antigen it recognizes has not been identified. Nothing much larger sits one base from this clone, and base qualities are not available. Before undergoing thyroid surgery, none of the patients had been given any kind of treatment. Using T-cell receptor beta sequencing, the study looked back at clinical samples from patients collected from about 2011 to 2019. The library came from PCR. Sequencing instrument: Illumina HiSeq 4000. High-throughput sequencing was used to profile the TCR beta-chain CDR3 region of every patient. For the original study's pipeline: The researchers built a classifier to tell apart papillary thyroid cancer patients with distant metastasis, based on CDR3 differences among clinicopathological groups. The Shannon index was used to assess repertoire diversity, and the Morisita-Horn index was used to assess tumor-blood repertoire similarity. Starting from the raw public reads, TCRdb applied fastp trimming at Q25, assembled clones with MiXCR and retained in-frame beta chains. The authors' filters were not applied to this entry. The sample table lists about 20,000 clones, 24% of them with a count of one. The ten largest make up about 5.8% of the sample.

Trimming takes 4 bases off V and 9 bases off J; junction bases not matched to a gene: 4. The CDR3 runs 15 amino acids, cysteine and phenylalanine included. Only the CDR3 portion is preserved as DNA: 45 bases, with reading frame beginning at the first base. The CDR1 and CDR2 encoded by the germline V gene are SGHVS and FNYEAQ. The source of this sequence is a female donor with papillary thyroid cancer or a benign thyroid nodule (not recorded which). Some clones in this sample may be carry-over from other donors' samples. The sample comprised tumor tissue. Here the chain combines TRBV7-6 and TRBJ2-1, with 15 middle bases fitting TRBD2. The bases are TGTGCCAGCAGCTCAGGGACTAGCGGGAGGAGTGAGCAGTTCTTC. The resulting protein is CASSSGTSGRSEQFF.